The 3 T cell receptor beta chains in this list originate from one sample, sequenced in a study of memory CD4+ T cells and cytomegalovirus serostatus. Profiling relied on immunoSEQ multiplex PCR, and the TCRdb table lists in-frame clones only, not all of them. The sample lists more than 45,000 clones; approximately 78% were seen once. Single viable CD3+CD4+CD8-CD45RO+ cells were sorted as the memory CD4+ T cells. Sequencing was performed on memory CD4+ T cells from blood. These receptors were obtained from an adult in good health and CMV-seronegative.

V is TRBV6-1 and J is TRBJ2-1; 12 bases agree with TRBD2. The CDR3 is made up of 14 amino acids. V lost 5 bases, J lost 8 bases, and 4 bases stayed unmatched. The V gene's germline CDR1 is MNHNS and CDR2 SASEGT. The DNA for the CDR3 is TGTGCCAGCAGTCAGACTAGCGGGGGCTATGAGCAGTTCTTC. Translation gives CASSQTSGGYEQFF.

This clone is medium-sized in the sample. V is TRBV30 and J is TRBJ1-1; 9 bases align to TRBD1. V gave up 4 bases and J gave up 5 bases; unmatched junction bases: 11. This CDR3 is 15 amino acids long. The germline V gene has CDR1 GTSNPN and CDR2 SVGIG (reference sequence). The CDR3 DNA is TGTGCCTGGATTGGTCAGGGACAGGGAAAAACTGAAGCTTTCTTT. This encodes CAWIGQGQGKTEAFF.

The chain recombines TRBV29-1 with TRBJ1-2; maybe TRBD1 (6 bases). Germline CDR1 SQVTM, CDR2 ANQGSEA. V lost 4 bases and J 4 bases, leaving 16 bases between the germline ends. The CDR3 loop spans 14 amino acids. The CDR3: CSVAASGGGYGYTF. The CDR3 DNA follows: TGCAGCGTTGCTGCCTCAGGAGGGGGCTATGGCTACACCTTC. Looking up the rest from reference TRBV29-1 and TRBJ1-2 gives the full variable domain: SAVISQKPSRDICQRGTSLTIQCQVDSQVTMMFWYRQQPGQSLTLIATANQGSEATYESGFVIDKFPISRPNLTFSTLTVSNMSPEDSSIYLCSVAASGGGYGYTFGSGTRLTVV.